This is a list of T cell receptor beta chains from one sample in a study of blood T cell repertoires in COVID-19. Here immunoSEQ multiplex PCR was the method, and the copy in TCRdb shows in-frame clones only, minus some. The sample yields around 52,000 clones, around four fifths seen once. The specimen sequenced was peripheral blood. The receptors come from a human donor in a cohort sampled during active COVID-19. CDR3s include the opening cysteine and the closing phenylalanine or tryptophan. A D gene is named only where the DNA matches it firmly. Not every row has a clone size; where given, it reads once, few, many or a size class.

D gene: TRBD1; J gene: TRBJ2-6; V gene: TRBV6-1; clone size: NA; CDR3 protein: CASSEQGAGPRTF; CDR3 DNA: TGTGCCAGCAGTGAACAGGGGGCGGGACCACGGACTTTC
D gene: NA; J gene: TRBJ2-1; V gene: TRBV7-9; clone size: NA; CDR3 protein: CASSFVGNEQFF; CDR3 DNA: TGTGCCAGCAGCTTCGTCGGGAATGAGCAGTTCTTC
D gene: NA; J gene: TRBJ2-3; V gene: TRBV12-3/TRBV12-4; clone size: NA; CDR3 protein: CASSPTVDTQYF; CDR3 DNA: TGTGCCAGCAGTCCTACTGTAGATACGCAGTATTTT
D gene: NA; J gene: TRBJ2-6; V gene: TRBV6-1; clone size: NA; CDR3 protein: CASSEPGSGANVLTF; CDR3 DNA: TGTGCCAGCAGTGAACCGGGCTCTGGGGCCAACGTCCTGACTTTC
D gene: TRBD2; J gene: TRBJ2-3; V gene: TRBV14; clone size: NA; CDR3 protein: CASSRMTLSGGGTDTQYF; CDR3 DNA: TGTGCCAGCAGCCGGATGACCCTTAGCGGGGGGGGCACAGATACGCAGTATTTT
D gene: TRBD2; J gene: TRBJ2-7; V gene: TRBV11-2; clone size: NA; CDR3 protein: CASSLDSGEGPGSYEQYF; CDR3 DNA: TGTGCCAGCAGCTTAGACAGCGGGGAGGGCCCGGGTTCCTACGAGCAGTACTTC
D gene: NA; J gene: TRBJ2-2; V gene: TRBV7-5; clone size: NA; CDR3 protein: CVRSLARREGWTGELFF; CDR3 DNA: TGTGTCAGAAGCTTAGCTCGCCGGGAGGGATGGACCGGGGAGCTGTTTTTT
D gene: TRBD1; J gene: TRBJ2-1; V gene: TRBV19; clone size: NA; CDR3 protein: CASSLGQGGNEQFF; CDR3 DNA: TGTGCCAGTAGTCTCGGACAGGGAGGAAATGAGCAGTTCTTC
D gene: NA; J gene: TRBJ1-2; V gene: TRBV29-1; clone size: few; CDR3 protein: CSVYNDGYTF; CDR3 DNA: TGCAGCGTCTATAATGATGGCTACACCTTC
D gene: NA; J gene: TRBJ1-1; V gene: TRBV5-1; clone size: NA; CDR3 protein: CASSYQTENTEAFF; CDR3 DNA: TGCGCCAGCAGCTATCAGACAGAGAACACTGAAGCTTTCTTT
D gene: NA; J gene: TRBJ2-5; V gene: TRBV5-1; clone size: once; CDR3 protein: CASSFGDHQETQYF; CDR3 DNA: TGCGCCAGCAGCTTTGGAGACCACCAAGAGACCCAGTACTTC
D gene: NA; J gene: TRBJ1-2; V gene: TRBV5-5; clone size: few; CDR3 protein: CASSFRANYGYTF; CDR3 DNA: TGTGCCAGCAGCTTTCGGGCTAACTATGGCTACACCTTC
D gene: NA; J gene: TRBJ1-6; V gene: TRBV5-4; clone size: few; CDR3 protein: CASSSGGYENLHF; CDR3 DNA: TGTGCCAGCAGTTCTGGGGGGTACGAGAACCTCCACTTT
D gene: NA; J gene: TRBJ1-5; V gene: TRBV27; clone size: NA; CDR3 protein: CASSLAVDQPQHF; CDR3 DNA: TGTGCCAGCAGTTTGGCGGTGGATCAGCCCCAGCATTTT
D gene: NA; J gene: TRBJ1-2; V gene: TRBV4-1; clone size: NA; CDR3 protein: CASSQRDRLAYGYTF; CDR3 DNA: TGCGCCAGCAGCCAGCGAGACCGACTGGCCTATGGCTACACCTTC
D gene: TRBD1; J gene: TRBJ1-2; V gene: TRBV5-1; clone size: NA; CDR3 protein: CASRPSPGQNFYGYTF; CDR3 DNA: TGCGCCAGCAGACCTTCTCCGGGACAGAACTTCTATGGCTACACCTTC
D gene: NA; J gene: TRBJ1-2; V gene: TRBV5-1; clone size: NA; CDR3 protein: CASRPLDGSYGYTF; CDR3 DNA: TGCGCCAGTCGGCCTTTGGATGGGAGCTATGGCTACACCTTC
D gene: TRBD1; J gene: TRBJ1-2; V gene: TRBV19; clone size: once; CDR3 protein: CASSPGQGNYGYTF; CDR3 DNA: TGTGCCAGTAGTCCCGGACAGGGGAACTATGGCTACACCTTC
D gene: NA; J gene: TRBJ1-1; V gene: TRBV6-1; clone size: NA; CDR3 protein: CASSELGDFAEAFF; CDR3 DNA: TGTGCCAGCAGTGAACTCGGGGATTTCGCTGAAGCTTTCTTT
D gene: NA; J gene: TRBJ2-7; V gene: TRBV6-5; clone size: NA; CDR3 protein: CASFRGSIEDEQYF; CDR3 DNA: TGTGCCAGCTTCCGGGGGTCCATTGAAGACGAGCAGTACTTC
D gene: TRBD1; J gene: TRBJ2-2; V gene: TRBV5-1; clone size: few; CDR3 protein: CASSISGTGPPTTGELFF; CDR3 DNA: TGCGCCAGCAGCATTTCCGGGACAGGGCCCCCTACCACCGGGGAGCTGTTTTTT
D gene: NA; J gene: TRBJ2-2; V gene: TRBV2; clone size: few; CDR3 protein: CASYARWAQRRTGELFF; CDR3 DNA: TGTGCCAGCTACGCCCGGTGGGCTCAAAGAAGGACCGGGGAGCTGTTTTTT
D gene: TRBD1; J gene: TRBJ1-1; V gene: TRBV11-2; clone size: NA; CDR3 protein: CASLVGTGNTEAFF; CDR3 DNA: TGTGCCAGCCTCGTAGGGACAGGGAACACTGAAGCTTTCTTT
D gene: NA; J gene: TRBJ1-1; V gene: TRBV4-1; clone size: once; CDR3 protein: CASSLSGTSNTEAFF; CDR3 DNA: TGCGCCAGCAGCCTTTCGGGGACTTCAAACACTGAAGCTTTCTTT
D gene: TRBD2; J gene: TRBJ2-3; V gene: TRBV25-1; clone size: NA; CDR3 protein: CASSDAGGRTDTQYF; CDR3 DNA: TGTGCCAGCAGTGACGCGGGGGGGCGGACAGATACGCAGTATTTT
D gene: NA; J gene: TRBJ2-7; V gene: TRBV7-6; clone size: NA; CDR3 protein: CASSLGYDSSYEQYF; CDR3 DNA: TGTGCCAGCAGCTTAGGTTACGACAGCTCCTACGAGCAGTACTTC
D gene: TRBD2; J gene: TRBJ2-3; V gene: TRBV5-4; clone size: once; CDR3 protein: CASSPPLAGGSTDTQYF; CDR3 DNA: TGTGCCAGCAGCCCACCTTTAGCGGGGGGAAGCACAGATACGCAGTATTTT
D gene: TRBD2; J gene: TRBJ2-3; V gene: TRBV5-1; clone size: NA; CDR3 protein: CASSFVGLAADTQYF; CDR3 DNA: TGCGCCAGCAGCTTTGTGGGACTAGCGGCAGATACGCAGTATTTT
D gene: TRBD2; J gene: TRBJ2-5; V gene: TRBV11-3; clone size: NA; CDR3 protein: CASSQGTSLWETQYF; CDR3 DNA: TGTGCCAGCAGCCAGGGGACTAGCCTGTGGGAGACCCAGTACTTC
D gene: NA; J gene: TRBJ2-3; V gene: TRBV10-3; clone size: NA; CDR3 protein: CAISGQAQDTQYF; CDR3 DNA: TGTGCCATCAGTGGTCAGGCCCAAGATACGCAGTATTTT
D gene: NA; J gene: TRBJ1-5; V gene: TRBV12-5; clone size: few; CDR3 protein: CASGLVLGTGQPQHF; CDR3 DNA: TGTGCTAGTGGTTTGGTACTGGGGACTGGGCAGCCCCAGCATTTT